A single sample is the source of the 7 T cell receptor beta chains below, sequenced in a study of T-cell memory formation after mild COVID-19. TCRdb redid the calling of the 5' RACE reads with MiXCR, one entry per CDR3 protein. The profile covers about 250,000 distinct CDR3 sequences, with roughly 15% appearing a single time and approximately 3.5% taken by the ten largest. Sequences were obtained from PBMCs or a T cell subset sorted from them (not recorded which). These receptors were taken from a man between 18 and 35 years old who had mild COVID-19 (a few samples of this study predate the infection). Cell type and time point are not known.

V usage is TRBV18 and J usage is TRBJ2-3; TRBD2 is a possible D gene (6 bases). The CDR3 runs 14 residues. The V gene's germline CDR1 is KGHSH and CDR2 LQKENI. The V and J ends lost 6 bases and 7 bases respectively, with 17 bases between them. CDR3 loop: CASSLGTGENTQYF. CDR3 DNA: TGTGCCAGCTCTCTAGGGACGGGAGAGAATACGCAGTATTTT.

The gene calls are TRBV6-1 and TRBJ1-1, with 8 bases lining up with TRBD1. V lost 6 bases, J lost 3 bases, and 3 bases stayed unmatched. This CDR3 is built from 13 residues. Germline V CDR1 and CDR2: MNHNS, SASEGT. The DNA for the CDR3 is TGTGCCAGCAGAGAGGACAGGGACACTGAAGCTTTCTTT. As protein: CASREDRDTEAFF.

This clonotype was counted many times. CDR3 region: CASSFRGNLVDEQFF. The DNA for the CDR3 is TGTGCCAGCAGTTTTAGGGGCAATTTGGTTGATGAGCAGTTCTTC. The J gene is TRBJ2-1, the V gene TRBV27, with TRBD1 as a possible D gene (5 bases). The CDR3 extends over 15 amino acids. From germline, CDR1 is MNHEY and CDR2 SMNVEV (reference sequence). V lost 3 bases and J lost 8, with 17 bases in between.

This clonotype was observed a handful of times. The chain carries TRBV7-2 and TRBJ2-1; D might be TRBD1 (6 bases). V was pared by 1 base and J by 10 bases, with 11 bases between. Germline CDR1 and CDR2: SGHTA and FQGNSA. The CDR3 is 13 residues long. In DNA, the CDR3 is TGTGCCAGCAGCTTAGGGGGGCGGTGGGAGCAGTTCTTC. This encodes CASSLGGRWEQFF. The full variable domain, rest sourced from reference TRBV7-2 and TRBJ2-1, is GAGVSQSPSNKVTEKGKDVELRCDPISGHTALYWYRQSLGQGLEFLIYFQGNSAPDKSGLPSDRFSAERTGGSVSTLTIQRTQQEDSAVYLCASSLGGRWEQFFGPGTRLTVL.

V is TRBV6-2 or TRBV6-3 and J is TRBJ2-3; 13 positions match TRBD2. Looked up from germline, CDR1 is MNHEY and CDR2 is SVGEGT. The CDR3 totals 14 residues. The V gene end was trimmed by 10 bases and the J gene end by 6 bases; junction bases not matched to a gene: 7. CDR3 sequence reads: CAIRTSGGRDTQYF. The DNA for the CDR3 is TGTGCCATTAGGACTAGCGGGGGCCGGGATACGCAGTATTTT.

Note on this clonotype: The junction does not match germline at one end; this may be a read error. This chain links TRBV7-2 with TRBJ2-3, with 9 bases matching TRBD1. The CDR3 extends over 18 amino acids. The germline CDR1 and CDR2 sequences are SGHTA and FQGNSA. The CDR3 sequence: CASSLARIGTGFTYTQYF. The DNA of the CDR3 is TGTGCCAGCAGCTTAGCTAGGATCGGGACAGGGTTCACATATACGCAGTATTTT.

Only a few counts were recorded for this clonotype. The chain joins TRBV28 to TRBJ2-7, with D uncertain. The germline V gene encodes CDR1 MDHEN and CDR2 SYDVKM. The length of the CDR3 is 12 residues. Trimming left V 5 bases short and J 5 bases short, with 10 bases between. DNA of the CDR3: TGTGCCAGCAGTGGGGTGCTCCACGAGCAGTACGTC. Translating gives CASSGVLHEQYV.